This T cell receptor (beta chain) derives from a study of tumor-infiltrating lymphocytes in primary liver carcinoma. Study in general: Surgical resection treated primary liver carcinoma in the patients. Lesions, classed as T1-T3 N0M0, spanned roughly 4.2 to 10 cm across. Tissue type made little difference to sample yields of roughly 3.65 to 7.5 million productive TCRbeta reads.

A constant-region primer served to make TCR beta cDNA from roughly 460 ng total RNA. Library construction for TCR beta comprised three nested multiplex PCR rounds performed with slightly modified ARM-PCR. Running roughly 10 cycles apiece, the first two PCR rounds relied on TRBV1-TRBV30 forward primers together with a C-beta reverse primer. MiXCR, run by TCRdb on the multiplex PCR reads, gives a single entry per CDR3 protein. The profile shows some 190,000 distinct CDR3 sequences, over 50% of them singletons. Study outcomes and limitations: CD8+ and CD4+ repertoires went uncompared, the samples being bulk unsorted.

About this clonotype itself: Its antigen is still unknown.

This CDR3 has 14 residues. The V end lost 6 bases, the J end lost 7 bases, and 16 bases lay between the germline ends. Germline-derived CDR1 and CDR2 are SGHKS and YYEKEE (reference sequence). Out of unsorted whole blood came the blood RNA, and germline DNA was extracted as well. The clonotype comes from a man aged 40-49 years with primary liver carcinoma and hepatitis B virus infection. The source material was peripheral blood. The chain uses TRBV5-5 and TRBJ2-2, with TRBD2 as a possible D gene (5 bases). CDR3: CASTLLVASGELFF. CDR3 coding DNA: TGTGCCAGCACCCTACTAGTTGCCAGCGGGGAGCTGTTTTTT.